The rows below give T cell receptor beta chains drawn from one sample of a study of cytomegalovirus exposure and HLA in healthy donors. Clones were read by immunoSEQ multiplex PCR, and TCRdb kept only the in-frame ones, dropping some. The sample consists of around 63,000 clones, approximately 78% of them appearing once. Sequences were obtained from PBMCs. The source is a man aged 35 to 55 in good health and CMV-seronegative. CDR3s include the opening cysteine and the closing phenylalanine or tryptophan. The order of the fields is J gene, D gene, clone size, V gene, CDR3 DNA, CDR3 protein. D genes are given only for firm matches. Size values are once, few and many counts, or a class for expanded clones, and some rows have none.

TRBJ2-2 | . | . | TRBV4-2 | TGTGCCAGCAGCCAAGAGACACGGGGGGCGAACGGGGAGCTGTTTTTT | CASSQETRGANGELFF
TRBJ2-1 | . | . | TRBV5-6 | TGTGCCAGCAGCCCCGGACATAACTCCTACAATGAGCAGTTCTTC | CASSPGHNSYNEQFF
TRBJ2-1 | . | . | TRBV4-2 | TGTGCCAGCAGCCAAGACAGGGGCGACAATGAGCAGTTCTTC | CASSQDRGDNEQFF
TRBJ2-7 | TRBD1 | . | TRBV2 | TGTGCCAGCAGGCCTACCGGGACAGGGGGCTACGAGCAGTACTTC | CASRPTGTGGYEQYF
TRBJ2-5 | TRBD2 | . | TRBV5-1 | TGCGCCAGCAGCTTGGGTGCCACGGGGGGGGCCGGGGAGACCCAGTACTTC | CASSLGATGGAGETQYF
TRBJ2-1 | . | once | TRBV6-4 | TGTGCCAGCAGTTTTGACTTCAGATACTACAATGAGCAGTTCTTC | CASSFDFRYYNEQFF
TRBJ2-3 | TRBD1 | . | TRBV5-5 | TGTGCCAGCAGCCCCCAAGGGACAGTGGGATCAGATACGCAGTATTTT | CASSPQGTVGSDTQYF
TRBJ2-7 | . | . | TRBV5-4 | TGTGCCAGCAGGAAGGGGTTAACCTACGAGCAGTACTTC | CASRKGLTYEQYF
TRBJ2-7 | TRBD2 | . | TRBV10-3 | TGTGCCATCAGTTTCCTAGCGGGAGGGGACGAGCAGTACTTC | CAISFLAGGDEQYF
TRBJ1-1 | . | few | TRBV5-1 | TGCGCCAGCAGCTTGACAATGAAAGATGAAGCTTTCTTT | CASSLTMKDEAFF
TRBJ1-3 | . | . | TRBV11-1 | TGTGCCAGCAGCTTCCGAACGGACACCATATATTTT | CASSFRTDTIYF
TRBJ2-3 | TRBD2 | once | TRBV9 | TGTGCCAGCAGCCCGACTAGCGGGGGGTTGGGGGGGCAGTATTTT | CASSPTSGGLGGQYF
TRBJ2-7 | . | once | TRBV28 | TGTGCCAGCAGTTTTGAGGGGGGGACACGCGAATACGAGCAGTACTTC | CASSFEGGTREYEQYF
TRBJ2-5 | TRBD2 | . | TRBV5-1 | TGCGCCAGCAGCCGGTCAGGGGGGAATAGCGGGAGATTCTGGGAGACCCAGTACTTC | CASSRSGGNSGRFWETQYF
TRBJ1-5 | . | . | TRBV10-3 | TGTGCCATCGCCGGGAACACTAGCAATCAGCCCCAGCATTTT | CAIAGNTSNQPQHF
TRBJ1-1 | . | . | TRBV6-1 | TGTGCCAGCAGTGACGGAGGGTACACTGAAGCTTTCTTT | CASSDGGYTEAFF
TRBJ1-2 | . | . | TRBV19 | TGTGCCAGTAGTAGGGGGGATTTTAACTATGGCTACACCTTC | CASSRGDFNYGYTF
TRBJ2-7 | TRBD2 | . | TRBV5-4 | TGTGCCAGCAGCTTGCTAGCGGGAGGGGAGCAGTACTTC | CASSLLAGGEQYF
TRBJ2-5 | . | . | TRBV25-1 | TGTGCCAGCAGTGAAACTACACAGGCGTACCAAGAGACCCAGTACTTC | CASSETTQAYQETQYF
TRBJ2-3 | . | . | TRBV5-1 | TGCGCCAGCACCCTCGATAGCACCTCAGATACGCAGTATTTT | CASTLDSTSDTQYF
TRBJ1-1 | TRBD1 | . | TRBV6-1 | TGTGCCAGCAGGCCGACAGGGGTCAACACTGAAGCTTTCTTT | CASRPTGVNTEAFF
TRBJ2-7 | . | . | TRBV19 | TGTGCCAGTAAGAGGGGGGGAAGCTCCTACGAGCAGTACTTC | CASKRGGSSYEQYF
TRBJ1-5 | . | . | TRBV19 | TGTGCCAGTAGTATAGCGGGCAGGGTAGGGGGAGGCAATCAGCCCCAGCATTTT | CASSIAGRVGGGNQPQHF
TRBJ2-5 | . | . | TRBV7-9 | TGTGCCAGCAGCCAGAATTGGGGGGAAGGAGAGACCCAGTACTTC | CASSQNWGEGETQYF
TRBJ1-6 | TRBD1 | few | TRBV7-3 | TGTGCCAGCAGCTCGACCGGGACAGGGGGGTCGTTACCCCTCCACTTT | CASSSTGTGGSLPLHF
TRBJ1-6 | TRBD1 | . | TRBV6-1 | TGTGCCAGCATGGGACAGGGACGCAAGAATTCACCCCTCCACTTT | CASMGQGRKNSPLHF
TRBJ2-3 | TRBD2 | . | TRBV19 | TGTGCCAGTAGTAGCGGGAGGGCGGGAGATACGCAGTATTTT | CASSSGRAGDTQYF
TRBJ2-1 | . | . | TRBV28 | TGTGCCAGCAGTGCCAGGACAGCCAGCTCCTACAATGAGCAGTTCTTC | CASSARTASSYNEQFF
TRBJ1-5 | . | . | TRBV28 | TGTGCAGCTTGCATCAGGACTGGCAATCAGCCCCAGCATTTT | CAACIRTGNQPQHF
TRBJ1-6 | . | . | TRBV5-1 | TGCGCCAGCAGCCCGAGAGGGAATAATTCACCCCTCCACTTT | CASSPRGNNSPLHF
TRBJ1-1 | . | few | TRBV27 | TGTGCCAGCAGTTTGGGGAGTACCACTGAAGCTTTCTTT | CASSLGSTTEAFF
TRBJ1-6 | . | few | TRBV27 | TGTGCCAGCAGTTTCGGGGAAACATCCTCACCCCTCCACTTT | CASSFGETSSPLHF
TRBJ2-7 | TRBD1 | . | TRBV27 | TGTGCCAGCACCTTTTTTCGCGGGACAGGGGAGTACGAGCAGTACTTC | CASTFFRGTGEYEQYF
TRBJ2-5 | TRBD2 | . | TRBV7-9 | TGTTCCAGCAGCTCACGGCGAGCGGGAGGATGGGAGACCCAGTACTTC | CSSSSRRAGGWETQYF
TRBJ2-2 | TRBD2 | . | TRBV5-1 | TGCGCCAGCAGCCCCGGACTAGCGGGGGAATTAGCGAACACCGGGGAGCTGTTTTTT | CASSPGLAGELANTGELFF
TRBJ1-1 | . | . | TRBV5-1 | TGCGCCAGCAGCTTGCGGCACAGGGACACTGAAGCTTTCTTT | CASSLRHRDTEAFF
TRBJ2-7 | . | few | TRBV10-2 | TGCGCCAGCAACTCCGGGACATATATCTACGAGCAGTACTTC | CASNSGTYIYEQYF
TRBJ2-3 | TRBD2 | once | TRBV7-9 | TGTGCCAGCAGCTCCCGGCTAGCGGGCACAGATACGCAGTATTTT | CASSSRLAGTDTQYF
TRBJ2-7 | . | . | TRBV7-2 | TGTGCCAGCAGCTTAGCCAGGGCCCCCGAGCAGTACTTC | CASSLARAPEQYF
TRBJ1-1 | . | . | TRBV29-1 | TGCAGCGTTGCCCTGGGGGGTGGAACTGAAGCTTTCTTT | CSVALGGGTEAFF
TRBJ2-1 | . | . | TRBV7-9 | TGTGCCAGCAGCTTAGAAGGAGCGGCCCCCTACAATGAGCAGTTCTTC | CASSLEGAAPYNEQFF
TRBJ1-1 | TRBD1 | . | TRBV7-2 | TGTGCCAGCAGCCTCAGACAGGGCCTGGGGAACACTGAAGCTTTCTTT | CASSLRQGLGNTEAFF
TRBJ2-3 | . | . | TRBV7-9 | TGTGCCAGCAGCTTAGGACGGCGGGATGGGGATACGCAGTATTTT | CASSLGRRDGDTQYF
TRBJ1-6 | . | once | TRBV15 | TGTGCCACCAGCAGAGATAGTACACCCCTCCACTTT | CATSRDSTPLHF
TRBJ1-2 | . | . | TRBV28 | TGTGCCAGCAGTTTTTCTCGGGGTGGCTATGGCTACACCTTC | CASSFSRGGYGYTF
TRBJ2-7 | . | large | TRBV11-2 | TGTGCCAGCAGCCCTAGGGGACTCTACGAGCAGTACTTC | CASSPRGLYEQYF
TRBJ2-3 | TRBD2 | . | TRBV5-1 | TGCGCCAGCAGCCCACGGACTAGCGGGGGCACAGATACGCAGTATTTT | CASSPRTSGGTDTQYF
TRBJ1-3 | . | . | TRBV15 | TGTGCCACCAGCTCACAATCGAGGGGGGGAGCCGGAAACACCATATATTTT | CATSSQSRGGAGNTIYF